A selection of T cell receptor beta chains follows, all from one sample in a study of blood T cell repertoires in COVID-19. TCRdb keeps only in-frame clones here, not all; method: immunoSEQ multiplex PCR. The sample contains 200,000 to 250,000 clones, around nine tenths of which appear only once. Sequencing was performed on peripheral blood. These receptors all come from a man between 18 and 35 years old with active or convalescent COVID-19. The CDR3 runs from the conserved cysteine through the conserved F or W. The D gene is left open where the match is weak. Size tells how often a clone was seen (once, few, many) or the class of an expanded clone, and some rows leave it out.

abundance: medium-sized
d_gene: TRBD1
v_gene: TRBV18
j_gene: TRBJ1-2
CDR3nt: TGTGCCAGCTCACCGCCCGGACAGGGAGAAGGCGGTGGCTACACCTTC
CDR3aa: CASSPPGQGEGGGYTF

abundance: -
d_gene: -
v_gene: TRBV9
j_gene: TRBJ1-2
CDR3nt: TGTGCCAGCAGCGCCAGGGACACAAACTATGGCTACACCTTC
CDR3aa: CASSARDTNYGYTF

abundance: few
d_gene: TRBD2
v_gene: TRBV9
j_gene: TRBJ2-3
CDR3nt: TGTGCCAGCAGCGCCCTGGCGGTAGCGGGGGGTCACACAGATACGCAGTATTTT
CDR3aa: CASSALAVAGGHTDTQYF

abundance: once
d_gene: TRBD1
v_gene: TRBV5-1
j_gene: TRBJ2-7
CDR3nt: TGCGCCAGCAGCTTGGACGGACAGGGGGCAATCGACGAGCAGTACTTC
CDR3aa: CASSLDGQGAIDEQYF

abundance: -
d_gene: TRBD1
v_gene: TRBV9
j_gene: TRBJ2-7
CDR3nt: TGTGCCAGCAGCGTGGGCTCCGGACAGGAGCTCGAGCAGTACTTC
CDR3aa: CASSVGSGQELEQYF

abundance: -
d_gene: TRBD2
v_gene: TRBV9
j_gene: TRBJ2-1
CDR3nt: TGTGCCAGCAGCGTAGCTACCTTCGTGGCTAGCGGGAGCCTAAGGAATGAGCAGTTCTTC
CDR3aa: CASSVATFVASGSLRNEQFF

abundance: -
d_gene: -
v_gene: TRBV27
j_gene: TRBJ2-1
CDR3nt: TGTGCCAGCAGCCGCCCGGGAGCTTCTTCCAATGAGCAGTTCTTC
CDR3aa: CASSRPGASSNEQFF

abundance: -
d_gene: TRBD1
v_gene: TRBV5-1
j_gene: TRBJ1-6
CDR3nt: TGCGCCAGCAGCTTAAAAGGACAGGGCGACTCACCCCTCCACTTT
CDR3aa: CASSLKGQGDSPLHF

abundance: -
d_gene: TRBD1
v_gene: TRBV6-5
j_gene: TRBJ1-6
CDR3nt: TGTGCCAGCAGTTACCGGACACAGGGGGTTTGGTCACCCCTCCACTTT
CDR3aa: CASSYRTQGVWSPLHF

abundance: once
d_gene: TRBD2
v_gene: TRBV18
j_gene: TRBJ2-3
CDR3nt: TGTGCCAGCTCACCACCTGGGGGAGGGCCTAATACGCAGTATTTT
CDR3aa: CASSPPGGGPNTQYF

abundance: -
d_gene: TRBD2
v_gene: TRBV30
j_gene: TRBJ2-5
CDR3nt: TGTGCCGGGGGTATCCCGGGGGGGAGGGAGACCCAGTACTTC
CDR3aa: CAGGIPGGRETQYF

abundance: -
d_gene: -
v_gene: TRBV20-1
j_gene: TRBJ1-2
CDR3nt: TGCAGTGCAGCGGCCTTGGGGGGCTACACCTTC
CDR3aa: CSAAALGGYTF

abundance: few
d_gene: TRBD1
v_gene: TRBV29-1
j_gene: TRBJ2-5
CDR3nt: TGCAGCGGTGCCCGGGGGACAGGGGCCCGAGAGACCCAGTACTTC
CDR3aa: CSGARGTGARETQYF

abundance: -
d_gene: TRBD1
v_gene: TRBV19
j_gene: TRBJ1-5
CDR3nt: TGTGCCAGTAGGGGACAGCGCAGCAATCAGCCCCAGCATTTT
CDR3aa: CASRGQRSNQPQHF

abundance: -
d_gene: TRBD2
v_gene: TRBV7-8
j_gene: TRBJ2-7
CDR3nt: TGTGCCAGCAGCTTACCCAGCGGACTAGCGGGGGTCTCCTACGAGCAGTACTTC
CDR3aa: CASSLPSGLAGVSYEQYF

abundance: -
d_gene: -
v_gene: TRBV28
j_gene: TRBJ2-6
CDR3nt: TGTGCCAGCAGTTTGGGCAGGGGGGCACCTGGGGCCAACGTCCTGACTTTC
CDR3aa: CASSLGRGAPGANVLTF

abundance: -
d_gene: -
v_gene: TRBV9
j_gene: TRBJ2-2
CDR3nt: TGTGCCAGCAGCGAGACAGCGAACACCGGGGAGCTGTTTTTT
CDR3aa: CASSETANTGELFF

abundance: -
d_gene: -
v_gene: TRBV20-1
j_gene: TRBJ1-6
CDR3nt: TGCAGTGCTAGTGGATGGGGGGAATTTAATAATTCACCCCTCCACTTT
CDR3aa: CSASGWGEFNNSPLHF

abundance: -
d_gene: -
v_gene: TRBV9
j_gene: TRBJ1-6
CDR3nt: TGTGCCAGCAGCCCTAGACAGGAGTTATGGTCACCCCTCCACTTT
CDR3aa: CASSPRQELWSPLHF

abundance: -
d_gene: -
v_gene: TRBV23-1
j_gene: TRBJ1-6
CDR3nt: TGCGCCAGCAGTCAACTCCCGGGGCGGGAATCACCCCTCCACTTT
CDR3aa: CASSQLPGRESPLHF

abundance: -
d_gene: -
v_gene: TRBV3-1/TRBV3-2
j_gene: TRBJ2-7
CDR3nt: TGTGCCAGCAGCCAAGGGGCTCAGCAGTACTTC
CDR3aa: CASSQGAQQYF

abundance: -
d_gene: -
v_gene: TRBV30
j_gene: TRBJ2-7
CDR3nt: TGTGCCTGGAGACAGGGCGTGGGCGAGCAGTACTTC
CDR3aa: CAWRQGVGEQYF

abundance: -
d_gene: -
v_gene: TRBV5-6
j_gene: TRBJ2-1
CDR3nt: TGTGCCAGCAGCTTGGGGGGCGTAGGCTCCTACAATGAGCAGTTCTTC
CDR3aa: CASSLGGVGSYNEQFF

abundance: -
d_gene: -
v_gene: TRBV6-1
j_gene: TRBJ1-2
CDR3nt: TGTGCCAGCAGTGAATGGGGGGGGAGCTCGGCTGGCTACACCTTC
CDR3aa: CASSEWGGSSAGYTF

abundance: -
d_gene: -
v_gene: TRBV6-5
j_gene: TRBJ1-5
CDR3nt: TGTGCCAGCAGTTACTCGGCAACCGTAGGGAGTCAGCCCCAGCATTTT
CDR3aa: CASSYSATVGSQPQHF

abundance: -
d_gene: TRBD1
v_gene: TRBV27
j_gene: TRBJ2-2
CDR3nt: TGTGCCAGCAGGAGACAGGGGTACACCGGGGAGCTGTTTTTT
CDR3aa: CASRRQGYTGELFF

abundance: -
d_gene: -
v_gene: TRBV3-1/TRBV3-2
j_gene: TRBJ2-2
CDR3nt: TGTGCCAGCAGCGGGGCGGGACGATCGAACACCGGGGAGCTGTTTTTT
CDR3aa: CASSGAGRSNTGELFF

abundance: -
d_gene: -
v_gene: TRBV5-6
j_gene: TRBJ1-2
CDR3nt: TGTGCCAGCAGCCCACCCCGGGGTCAGTATGGCTACACCTTC
CDR3aa: CASSPPRGQYGYTF

abundance: few
d_gene: TRBD1
v_gene: TRBV6-5
j_gene: TRBJ1-1
CDR3nt: TGTGCCAGCAGTCTAGTACAGGGGAGCACTGAAGCTTTCTTT
CDR3aa: CASSLVQGSTEAFF

abundance: -
d_gene: TRBD1
v_gene: TRBV29-1
j_gene: TRBJ1-1
CDR3nt: TGCAGCGTGAATAGACAGGGGAACACTGAAGCTTTCTTT
CDR3aa: CSVNRQGNTEAFF

abundance: few
d_gene: TRBD2
v_gene: TRBV6-6
j_gene: TRBJ2-1
CDR3nt: TGTGCCAGCAGCCAGCGGGAGGGTCCCAATGAGCAGTTCTTC
CDR3aa: CASSQREGPNEQFF

abundance: -
d_gene: -
v_gene: TRBV14
j_gene: TRBJ2-2
CDR3nt: TGTGCCAGCAGCCCATCTCAGGGCGCCGGGGAGCTGTTTTTT
CDR3aa: CASSPSQGAGELFF

abundance: -
d_gene: -
v_gene: TRBV5-1
j_gene: TRBJ1-1
CDR3nt: TGCGCCAGCAGGGACAGTTGGAACACTGAAGCTTTCTTT
CDR3aa: CASRDSWNTEAFF

abundance: -
d_gene: -
v_gene: TRBV27
j_gene: TRBJ2-3
CDR3nt: TGTGCCAGCAGTTTATACGATCGGCACGGGGATACGCAGTATTTT
CDR3aa: CASSLYDRHGDTQYF

abundance: -
d_gene: -
v_gene: TRBV14
j_gene: TRBJ1-2
CDR3nt: TGTGCCAGCAGCCAAGTCGGGTTACCCTATGGCTACACCTTC
CDR3aa: CASSQVGLPYGYTF

abundance: -
d_gene: -
v_gene: TRBV5-1
j_gene: TRBJ2-3
CDR3nt: TGCGCCAGCAGCTACATAGCGTCGACAGATACGCAGTATTTT
CDR3aa: CASSYIASTDTQYF

abundance: -
d_gene: -
v_gene: TRBV11-1
j_gene: TRBJ1-1
CDR3nt: TGTGCCAGCAGCTTACATGGGATTGGGGCGGAAGCTTTCTTT
CDR3aa: CASSLHGIGAEAFF

abundance: -
d_gene: -
v_gene: TRBV19
j_gene: TRBJ1-5
CDR3nt: TGTGCCAGCGCATGGGGGCGCGGCAGCAATCAGCCCCAGCATTTT
CDR3aa: CASAWGRGSNQPQHF

abundance: -
d_gene: -
v_gene: TRBV7-3
j_gene: TRBJ2-1
CDR3nt: TGTGCCAGCAGCCCTGGCCGGGACAATGAGCAGTTCTTC
CDR3aa: CASSPGRDNEQFF

abundance: -
d_gene: TRBD2
v_gene: TRBV19
j_gene: TRBJ2-5
CDR3nt: TGTGCCAGTAGTATAGCTCCGACTAGCGGGAGGGTACGGGAGACCCAGTACTTC
CDR3aa: CASSIAPTSGRVRETQYF

abundance: once
d_gene: TRBD1
v_gene: TRBV6-5
j_gene: TRBJ2-7
CDR3nt: TGTGCCAGCGGGTTGGGACAGCACTACGAGCAGTACTTC
CDR3aa: CASGLGQHYEQYF

abundance: -
d_gene: -
v_gene: TRBV4-3
j_gene: TRBJ2-7
CDR3nt: TGCGCCAGCAGCCAGGGACGTAGGGGGGGCCCCTACGAGCAGTACTTC
CDR3aa: CASSQGRRGGPYEQYF

abundance: -
d_gene: TRBD1
v_gene: TRBV7-9
j_gene: TRBJ1-2
CDR3nt: TGTGCCAGCGGTAGACAGGGGCCACCCTATGGCTACACCTTC
CDR3aa: CASGRQGPPYGYTF

abundance: -
d_gene: TRBD2
v_gene: TRBV10-3
j_gene: TRBJ2-7
CDR3nt: TGTGCCATCAGTGGGGGACTAGATCTGGACGAGCAGTACTTC
CDR3aa: CAISGGLDLDEQYF

abundance: -
d_gene: -
v_gene: TRBV9
j_gene: TRBJ1-1
CDR3nt: TGTGCCAGCAGCGTACGAGGGGGCACTGAAGCTTTCTTT
CDR3aa: CASSVRGGTEAFF

abundance: -
d_gene: TRBD1
v_gene: TRBV9
j_gene: TRBJ1-6
CDR3nt: TGTGCCAGCAGCGTAGAATCGGGACAGGGGCCCGGACCCCTCCACTTT
CDR3aa: CASSVESGQGPGPLHF

abundance: -
d_gene: TRBD2
v_gene: TRBV29-1
j_gene: TRBJ2-3
CDR3nt: TGCAGCGTTGAAGGGGCCGCCGGCGGGAGGGATACGCAGTATTTT
CDR3aa: CSVEGAAGGRDTQYF

abundance: -
d_gene: TRBD2
v_gene: TRBV27
j_gene: TRBJ2-7
CDR3nt: TGTGCCAGCAGAGAGACTAGCGGTGGATCCTACGAGCAGTACTTC
CDR3aa: CASRETSGGSYEQYF

abundance: -
d_gene: -
v_gene: TRBV10-3
j_gene: TRBJ2-7
CDR3nt: TGTGCCATCAGCCCTAGCGAGAGCTCCTACGAGCAGTACTTC
CDR3aa: CAISPSESSYEQYF

abundance: -
d_gene: TRBD1
v_gene: TRBV3-1/TRBV3-2
j_gene: TRBJ1-2
CDR3nt: TGTGCCAGCACCGGGCTGTCGACAGGGGGTTACGGCTACACCTTC
CDR3aa: CASTGLSTGGYGYTF

abundance: -
d_gene: -
v_gene: TRBV30
j_gene: TRBJ2-1
CDR3nt: TGTGCCTGGAGTGCGCGGTCTCACAATGAGCAGTTCTTC
CDR3aa: CAWSARSHNEQFF

abundance: few
d_gene: -
v_gene: TRBV19
j_gene: TRBJ2-1
CDR3nt: TGTGCCAGTAGTCGCGGAGTGGGCAATGAGCAGTTCTTC
CDR3aa: CASSRGVGNEQFF

abundance: few
d_gene: TRBD1
v_gene: TRBV18
j_gene: TRBJ1-4
CDR3nt: TGTGCCAGCTCACAAAACAGGGGGCTTGAAAAACTGTTTTTT
CDR3aa: CASSQNRGLEKLFF

abundance: -
d_gene: TRBD2
v_gene: TRBV5-1
j_gene: TRBJ2-2
CDR3nt: TGCGCCAGCAGTCCGGGACTAGCGGCATCCGGGGAGCTGTTTTTT
CDR3aa: CASSPGLAASGELFF